The entry that follows covers one T cell receptor (beta chain) sequence. The data belong to a study of Ad26.COV2.S vaccination and SARS-CoV-2 variants. Documented treatment: some 19 received Ad26.COV2.S at low or high dose, single or two shots; roughly five received placebo; per-sample allocation not given. Sampling took place 63 days after the first vaccine or placebo injection. Assay used: immunoSEQ multiplex PCR; TCRdb lists only in-frame clones, some missing. In the table there are 300,000 to 350,000 clones, 85% to 90% of which are singletons. Germline CDR1 is SGHDT and CDR2 is YYEEEE. Trimming took 4 bases from V and 4 from J, leaving 14 bases between them. This CDR3 region has 14 residues.

The J gene is TRBJ1-2, the V gene TRBV5-6; a weak D match, TRBD1 (5 bases). The clonotype comes from a person aged 18-60 years who received the Ad26.COV2.S COVID-19 vaccine or a placebo. The starting material was peripheral blood, obtained in a trial of Ad26.COV2.S vaccine versus placebo. The CDR3 loop is CASSIPGTPYGYTF. CDR3 nucleotide sequence: TGTGCCAGCAGCATCCCCGGGACCCCCTATGGCTACACCTTC.